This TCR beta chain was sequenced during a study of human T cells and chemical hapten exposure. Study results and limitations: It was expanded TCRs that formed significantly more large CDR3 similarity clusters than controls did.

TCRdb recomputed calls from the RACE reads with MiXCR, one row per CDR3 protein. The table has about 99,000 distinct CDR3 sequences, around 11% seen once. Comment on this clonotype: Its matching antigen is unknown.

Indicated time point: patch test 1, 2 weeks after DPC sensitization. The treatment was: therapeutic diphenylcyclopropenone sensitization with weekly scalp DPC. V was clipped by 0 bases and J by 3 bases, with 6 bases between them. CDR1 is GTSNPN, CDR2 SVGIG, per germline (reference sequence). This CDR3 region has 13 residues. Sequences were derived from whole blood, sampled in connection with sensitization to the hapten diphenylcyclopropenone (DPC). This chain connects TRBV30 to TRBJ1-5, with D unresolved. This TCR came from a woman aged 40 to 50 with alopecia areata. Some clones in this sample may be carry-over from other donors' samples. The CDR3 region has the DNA TGTGCCTGGAGTGTAGCGGACAATCAGCCCCAGCATTTT. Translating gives CAWSVADNQPQHF.